This T cell receptor beta chain came from a study of graft-versus-host responses after intestinal transplantation. Study context: Recipients received multivisceral, liver-intestinal, or isolated intestinal transplants. Regarding the study as a whole: Subjects displaying graft-donor T cell macrochimerism possessed elevated graft-versus-host to host-versus-graft clonal ratios inside allografts. Recipient marrow harbored GvH clones, some of which surfaced first in ileum or blood.

About this clone: The antigen is unknown.

The CDR3 consists of 16 residues. TCRdb's table, derived via immunoSEQ multiplex PCR, lists solely in-frame clones and lacks some. The sample holds tens of thousands of clones, over 80% seen once. Sequenced material: unstimulated CD8+ T cells sorted from spleen or lymph node cells, taken before intestinal transplant. The genes are TRBV7-5 and TRBJ1-4; the D call in the table, TRBD1, was not verified against the DNA. TRBV7-5 is recorded as a pseudogene. The TCR was taken from a human donor who received an intestinal transplant. The CDR3 is CVRSLAQTGKGEKLFF. CDR3 nucleotides: TGTGTCAGAAGCTTAGCGCAGACAGGGAAGGGGGAAAAACTGTTTTTT.